This T cell receptor (beta chain) was recorded in a study of T cells in Graves' hyperthyroidism and ophthalmopathy. Turning to the study itself: The initial diagnosis was the point when peripheral blood was collected, ahead of any treatment.

TCR beta CDR3 regions were amplified from RNA transcripts. A set of HTBI primers served as the primers for a first-round RT-PCR of the TCR CDR3. TCRdb ran MiXCR on the multiplex PCR reads and lists one entry per CDR3 protein. This table holds roughly 570,000 distinct CDR3 sequences, around a sixth found once. Stable Graves' hyperthyroidism meant no ophthalmopathy progression within 18 months. Each 10 ml fresh peripheral blood draw supplied the PBMCs. The table lists this clonotype with many counts. The CDR3 is 18 residues long. V shed 2 bases and J 2 bases; nucleotides not matched to a gene: 11. The germline CDR1 and CDR2 sequences are SNHLY and FYNNEI.

The sequence derives from a woman between 25 and 40 years old with Graves' hyperthyroidism. The chain employs TRBV2 and TRBJ2-3; TRBD2 aligns across 9 bases. The sample was blood. CDR3 sequence: CASSEPLSLAGDTDTQYF. The DNA of the CDR3 is TGTGCCAGCAGTGAACCCCTCTCCTTAGCGGGAGACACAGATACGCAGTATTTT.